A single sample is the source of the 21 T cell receptor beta chains below, sequenced in a study of T cells in Graves' hyperthyroidism and ophthalmopathy (dated by TCRdb to about 2019). The method behind the library was multiplex PCR. The sequencer was an Illumina HiSeq 2000. TCR beta CDR3 regions were amplified from RNA transcripts. The TCR CDR3 was subjected to a first round of RT-PCR using the HTBI primer set and the Qiagen OneStep RT-PCR kit. TCRdb applied fastp at Q25 and MiXCR to the public reads, then kept only in-frame beta chains. Every entry covers one CDR3 protein and lists the most common genes and DNA from its rows. In all, the sample holds around 350,000 distinct CDR3 sequences, and 13% of those were seen once. The ten largest make up 9.2% of the sample. Sequenced material: blood. The receptors come from a woman aged 18-29 years with Graves' hyperthyroidism.

This clonotype was picked up many times. The chain carries TRBV28 and TRBJ1-1; 7 bases line up with TRBD1. With 6 bases clipped from V and 0 bases from J, the junction kept 13 bases outside the gene matches. This CDR3 comprises 17 residues. In germline, CDR1 is MDHEN, CDR2 SYDVKM. CDR3 sequence reads: CASRYTGTVSMNTEAFF. The CDR3 bases are TGTGCCAGCAGATATACCGGGACAGTGAGCATGAACACTGAAGCTTTCTTT.

Ten or more counts support this clonotype. The chain employs TRBV12-3 or TRBV12-4 and TRBJ2-2; no firm D call. CDR3 length: 16 amino acids. Trimming took off 2 bases at V and 0 bases at J, with 10 bases between the two ends. The CDR3 bases are TGTGCCAGCAGTTTATACTCAGCCGCGAACACCGGGGAGCTGTTTTTT. This sequence encodes CASSLYSAANTGELFF.

Only a few counts were recorded for this clonotype. The chain is built from TRBV30 and TRBJ1-6; 8 bases match TRBD1. Looked up from germline, CDR1 is GTSNPN and CDR2 is SVGIG (reference sequence). Trimming at V came to 3 bases and at J to 18 bases, leaving 16 bases not matched to a gene. CDR3 size: 14 residues. The CDR3 sequence is CAWSSYPHRGLPHF. CDR3 coding DNA: TGTGCCTGGAGCTCTTATCCCCACAGGGGGTTACCCCACTTT.

This clonotype occurred many times. V gene TRBV7-9 combines with J gene TRBJ2-1, with TRBD1 as a possible D gene (6 bases). Germline V gene data show CDR1 as SEHNR and CDR2 as FQNEAQ (reference sequence). V gave up 6 bases and J gave up 4 bases, with 16 bases separating them. This CDR3 contains 15 residues. The CDR3 DNA follows: TGTGCCAGCAGGGGAGTCAGGGGACCGTACAATGAGCAGTTCTTC. It translates to CASRGVRGPYNEQFF.

V gene TRBV6-1 combines with J gene TRBJ2-7, with a tentative D call TRBD2 (6 bases). This CDR3 is 12 amino acids long. Germline CDR1 reads MNHNS; CDR2 reads SASEGT. V was trimmed by 7 bases and J by 6 bases, leaving 13 bases between them. The CDR3 DNA is TGTGCCAGCACGACGGGAGACGGCGAGCAGTACTTC. Its protein product is CASTTGDGEQYF.

The J gene is TRBJ2-5, the V gene TRBV18, with 7 bases that match TRBD1. Germline V lookup: CDR1 KGHSH, CDR2 LQKENI. The J segment lost 4 bases and the V segment lost 3 bases, leaving 8 bases of the junction unmatched. The CDR3 loop spans 15 amino acids. CDR3 nucleotides: TGTGCCAGCTCACCTTACAGGGGAATGGGAGAGACCCAGTACTTC. Translated, it gives CASSPYRGMGETQYF.

This clonotype was observed many times. The rearrangement links TRBV9 to TRBJ2-2, with D tentatively TRBD1 or TRBD2 (6 bases each). The CDR3 covers 15 residues. V lost 6 bases and J lost 0, with 12 bases in between. Germline V gives CDR1 SGDLS, CDR2 YYNGEE. In nucleotides, the CDR3 is TGTGCCAGCACCTCGGGGGCGGCGAACACCGGGGAGCTGTTTTTT. It encodes CASTSGAANTGELFF.

The chain carries TRBV9 and TRBJ2-3; D is unresolved. Trimming shortened V by 4 bases and J by 4 bases, and 10 bases separated the two germline ends. This CDR3 has 13 residues. CDR1 is SGDLS, CDR2 YYNGEE, per germline. As DNA, the CDR3 is TGTGCCAGCAGCACAACCCACCCAGATACGCAGTATTTT. This translates into CASSTTHPDTQYF.

The chain uses TRBV30 and TRBJ2-3; D not certain. This CDR3 region has 14 residues. Trimming stripped 1 base from V and 1 base from J, with 9 bases between. Germline CDR1 and CDR2: GTSNPN and SVGIG (reference sequence). Written as DNA, the CDR3 is TGTGCCTGGAGTGAAGGTCAGGGCACAGATACGCAGTATTTT. Its protein is CAWSEGQGTDTQYF.

This clonotype was picked up a small number of times. The chain recombines TRBV6-5 with TRBJ1-2, with D uncertain. The length of the CDR3 is 13 residues. V lost 0 bases to trimming and J lost 4 bases, with 6 bases between them. Germline V gene sequence: CDR1 MNHEY, CDR2 SVGAGI. CDR3 residues: CASSYSTRYGYTF. For the CDR3, the DNA is TGTGCCAGCAGTTACTCGACCCGCTATGGCTACACCTTC.

This clonotype was detected many times. The chain is built from TRBV6-2 or TRBV6-3 and TRBJ1-6; possibly TRBD1 for D (5 bases). V lost 0 bases and J lost 7, with 13 bases in between. This CDR3 has 16 residues. In germline, CDR1 is MNHEY, CDR2 SVGEGT. In DNA form, the CDR3 reads TGTGCCAGCAGTTACTCCGGGACTCATCGAAATTCACCCCTCCACTTT. This encodes CASSYSGTHRNSPLHF.

The gene calls are TRBV10-3 and TRBJ2-7; possibly TRBD1 for D (6 bases). In germline, CDR1 is ENHRY, CDR2 SYGVKD. The CDR3 has 14 amino acids. Trimming left V 10 bases short and J 1 base short, with 17 bases between. Written as DNA, the CDR3 is TGTGCCACCGAGGCCGGACAGCTTTCCTACGAGCAGTACTTC. This gives the protein CATEAGQLSYEQYF.

This clonotype was observed at least ten times. This chain connects TRBV20-1 to TRBJ1-4, with no clear D. The CDR3 is 16 residues long. Trimming cost V 3 bases and J 1 base, with 15 bases left between them. CDR1 and CDR2 (germline): DFQATT, SNEGSKA (reference sequence). The CDR3: CSARLSPRLTNEKLFF. CDR3 bases: TGCAGTGCTAGGCTGTCACCGCGGCTAACTAATGAAAAACTGTTTTTT.

This clonotype has a handful of counts. The chain joins TRBV9 to TRBJ2-3; 10 bases are a match to TRBD2. The trim removed 2 bases at V and 4 bases at J, leaving 7 bases unmatched. The CDR3 contains 16 residues. The V gene's germline CDR1 is SGDLS and CDR2 YYNGEE. In DNA form, the CDR3 reads TGTGCCAGCAGCGTTCCTGTAGCGGGAGGCCCAGATACGCAGTATTTT. It encodes CASSVPVAGGPDTQYF.

The chain couples TRBV15 to TRBJ2-7; tentatively, D is TRBD1 (5 bases). The length of the CDR3 is 12 residues. The germline CDR1 and CDR2 sequences are LNHNV and YYDKDF (reference sequence). The V end was cut by 0 bases, the J end by 9 bases, with 9 bases between. CDR3 in amino acids: CATSRDQDRQYF. The DNA for the CDR3 is TGTGCCACCAGCAGAGATCAAGACAGGCAGTACTTC. The variable domain in full, completed from reference TRBV15 and TRBJ2-7, reads DAMVIQNPRYQVTQFGKPVTLSCSQTLNHNVMYWYQQKSSQAPKLLFHYYDKDFNNEADTPDNFQSRRPNTSFCFLDIRSPGLGDTAMYLCATSRDQDRQYFGPGTRLTVT.

As concerns this clonotype: This sequence may be a read error, since a much larger clone differs from it by one base. The chain has TRBV12-3 or TRBV12-4 and TRBJ2-2; D remains ambiguous. The CDR3 has 11 amino acids. The CDR3 loop reads CASRLAGELFF. Written as DNA, the CDR3 is TGTGCCAGCAGGTTAGCCGGGGAGCTGTTTTTT.

The chain is built from TRBV5-1 and TRBJ2-1; D possibly corresponds to TRBD1 (5 bases). CDR3 length: 11 amino acids. Germline loops: CDR1 SGHRS, CDR2 YFSETQ. Trimming left V 3 bases short and J 14 bases short, with 12 bases between. In DNA, the CDR3 is TGCGCCAGCAGCTCAGGCAGGGATAAGTTCTTC. This encodes CASSSGRDKFF.

The sample holds many counts of this clonotype. CDR3 region: CASSLPETYGYTF. CDR3 sequence (DNA): TGTGCCAGCAGTTTACCAGAAACCTATGGCTACACCTTC. V gene TRBV28 combines with J gene TRBJ1-2; no reliable D call. The germline CDR1 and CDR2 sequences are MDHEN and SYDVKM. Trimming removed 2 bases at V and 4 bases at J, with 8 bases between. This CDR3 spans 13 amino acids.

In its sample, this clonotype was seen many times. The chain employs TRBV19 and TRBJ2-7; 8 nucleotides align to TRBD1. CDR3 length equals 13 residues. The V gene end was trimmed by 5 bases and the J gene end by 2 bases; junction bases not matched to a gene: 2. Germline CDR1 reads LNHDA; CDR2 reads SQIVND (reference sequence). Here the CDR3 reads CASSQQGAYEQYF. In nucleotides, the CDR3 is TGTGCCAGTAGTCAACAGGGGGCCTACGAGCAGTACTTC.

There are many counts of this clonotype. The CDR3 reads CAISDSGYGYQPQHF. The CDR3 nucleotides read TGTGCCATCAGTGATTCGGGATACGGTTATCAGCCCCAGCATTTT. The chain uses TRBV10-3 and TRBJ1-5, with unresolved D. Germline V gene lookup returns CDR1 ENHRY and CDR2 SYGVKD. The CDR3 has 15 amino acids. V lost 3 bases and J 5 bases, leaving 14 bases between the germline ends.

This clonotype was detected ten times or more. The chain links TRBV28 to TRBJ1-4; D not resolved. The V gene's germline CDR1 is MDHEN and CDR2 SYDVKM. The CDR3 covers 14 residues. Deletions cut 5 bases from V and 0 bases from J, with 7 bases between. The CDR3: CASSTLTTNEKLFF. The CDR3 bases are TGTGCCAGCAGTACCCTTACAACTAATGAAAAACTGTTTTTT.